These 8 T cell receptor beta chains were all obtained from the same sample, sequenced in a study of radiation and T cells in renal cell carcinoma. The data were produced by immunoSEQ multiplex PCR, yet TCRdb's version contains in-frame clones alone and is incomplete. The repertoire holds 140,000 to 150,000 clones, with about 87% as singletons. Time point specified: baseline pretreatment blood. Treatment in this sample: 15 Gy SBRT to primary tumor, nephrectomy 4 weeks later. The sequences come from blood, collected from a patient whose treatment included radiotherapy and nephrectomy. All receptors derive from a woman between 65 and 79 years old with renal cell carcinoma.

This clone was seen only a few times. The chain employs TRBV7-8 and TRBJ1-1, with 9 bases aligning to TRBD1. Trimming at V came to 5 bases and at J to 3 bases, leaving 4 bases not matched to a gene. The germline gives CDR1 SGHVS, CDR2 FQNEAQ. The CDR3 sequence is 14 residues long. Here the CDR3 reads CASSTGQGYTEAFF. CDR3 nucleotides: TGTGCCAGCAGCACGGGACAGGGATACACTGAAGCTTTCTTT.

The chain has TRBV4-2 and TRBJ1-1; D gene ambiguous. Trimming took off 4 bases at V and 1 base at J, with 10 bases between the two ends. The CDR3 loop spans 14 amino acids. In germline, CDR1 is LGHNA, CDR2 YNFKEQ. CDR3 residues: CASSPMDGNTEAFF. For the CDR3, the DNA is TGTGCCAGCAGCCCCATGGACGGGAACACTGAAGCTTTCTTT.

The genes are TRBV19 and TRBJ2-2; D possibly corresponds to TRBD1 (5 bases). Trimming removed 4 bases from V and 6 bases from J, with 15 bases in between. The CDR3 is 15 residues long. CDR1 is LNHDA, CDR2 SQIVND, per germline (reference sequence). CDR3 region: CASSTSQGSAGELFF. CDR3 nucleotides: TGTGCCAGTAGTACGTCCCAGGGTTCGGCCGGGGAGCTGTTTTTT.

This clone was counted once. The chain combines TRBV30 with TRBJ1-6, with a weak D call TRBD1 (5 bases). The CDR3 length is 15 residues. Trimming cost V 2 bases and J 7 bases, with 15 bases left between them. Germline V gene sequence: CDR1 GTSNPN, CDR2 SVGIG (reference sequence). The CDR3 region is CAWSPPGRKNSPLHF. As DNA, the CDR3 is TGTGCCTGGAGTCCCCCGGGACGTAAAAATTCACCCCTCCACTTT. The full variable domain, its missing parts supplied by reference TRBV30 and TRBJ1-6, is SQTIHQWPATLVQPVGSPLSLECTVEGTSNPNLYWYRQAAGRGLQLLFYSVGIGQISSEVPQNLSASRPQDRQFILSSKKLLLSDSGFYLCAWSPPGRKNSPLHFGNGTRLTVT.

The V call is TRBV4-2, the J call TRBJ1-2, with 8 bases aligning to TRBD1. After removal of 2 bases from V and 5 bases from J, the junction contained 4 bases not matched to a gene. CDR1 is LGHNA, CDR2 YNFKEQ, per germline. The CDR3 is 14 residues long. The CDR3 sequence: CASSQQDRGYGYTF. In nucleotides, the CDR3 is TGTGCCAGCAGCCAACAAGACAGGGGTTATGGCTACACCTTC.

The chain has TRBV9 and TRBJ2-1; 7 nucleotides match TRBD2. Per germline, CDR1 SGDLS and CDR2 YYNGEE. The V gene end was trimmed by 1 base and the J gene end by 0 bases; junction bases not matched to a gene: 7. This CDR3 is 17 amino acids long. As DNA, the CDR3 is TGTGCCAGCAGCGTATTCGATTGGACTAGCTCCTACAATGAGCAGTTCTTC. This sequence encodes CASSVFDWTSSYNEQFF. Using reference TRBV9 and TRBJ2-1 for the parts outside the CDR3, the full variable domain is DSGVTQTPKHLITATGQRVTLRCSPRSGDLSVYWYQQSLDQGLQFLIQYYNGEERAKGNILERFSAQQFPDLHSELNLSSLELGDSALYFCASSVFDWTSSYNEQFFGPGTRLTVL.

J is TRBJ1-2 and V is TRBV6-1; D not certain. Germline V gene sequence: CDR1 MNHNS, CDR2 SASEGT. V was shortened by 6 bases and J by 3 bases, with 11 bases between the two germline ends. The CDR3 is 13 amino acids. The CDR3 reads CASSDGVDYGYTF. In DNA form, the CDR3 reads TGTGCCAGCAGCGACGGAGTGGACTATGGCTACACCTTC.

The chain uses TRBV5-1 and TRBJ2-1, with D possibly called TRBD1 or TRBD2 (5 bases each). CDR1 is SGHRS, CDR2 YFSETQ, per germline. V dropped 0 bases and J dropped 9 bases, with 7 bases sitting between them. CDR3 length: 12 amino acids. CDR3 DNA: TGCGCCAGCAGCTTGGCCGGGGCTGAGCAGTTCTTC. This encodes CASSLAGAEQFF.